The 6 T cell receptor beta chains given below trace back to one sample, sequenced in a study of T cells after posttransplantation cyclophosphamide. Assay used: immunoSEQ multiplex PCR; TCRdb lists only in-frame clones, some missing. The table includes more than 4,000 clones, roughly 77% detected once. Treatment was busulfan-fludarabine conditioning, a marrow graft, and cyclophosphamide on days +3 and +4. Sequenced material: PBMCs, taken 25 to 30 days after a stem cell transplant with posttransplant cyclophosphamide. Source of these receptors: a male patient between 45 and 60 years old who received an allogeneic stem cell transplant from an unrelated donor, was CMV-positive, and had acute GVHD only. Some T cells may originate from the graft donor.

This clone was observed a single time. Here the CDR3 reads CASSQNTGTPYEQYF. CDR3 coding DNA: TGCGCCAGCAGCCAAAACACAGGGACCCCATACGAGCAGTACTTC. The chain links TRBV4-1 to TRBJ2-7; the D gene is possibly TRBD1 (6 bases). The CDR3 contains 15 residues. CDR1 and CDR2 from the germline V gene are MGHRA and YSYEKL. With 2 bases removed from V and 4 bases from J, the gap between germline ends came to 15 bases.

This clone was detected a few times. This may be a read error, as it is one base from a much larger clone. This chain joins TRBV5-6 and TRBJ2-7, with 9 bases that match TRBD1. This CDR3 is built from 16 residues. CDR1 SGHDT and CDR2 YYEEEE come from the germline V gene. The V gene end was trimmed by 3 bases and the J gene end by 2 bases; junction bases not matched to a gene: 9. CDR3 region: CASSSTGGPGAYEQYF. The DNA for the CDR3 is TGTGCCAGCAGCTCAACAGGGGGCCCCGGGGCCTACGAGCAGTACTTC.

J is TRBJ1-1 and V is TRBV19; D possibly corresponds to TRBD1 (5 bases). Germline lookup yields CDR1 LNHDA and CDR2 SQIVND (reference sequence). The V end lost 6 bases, the J end lost 0 bases, and 11 bases lay between the germline ends. The CDR3 spans 14 residues. The CDR3 spells CASSKDSLNTEAFF. The CDR3 nucleotides read TGTGCCAGTAGCAAAGACAGCCTGAACACTGAAGCTTTCTTT.

This clone was counted between two and nine times. This chain joins TRBV11-2 and TRBJ2-1, with 7 bases that match TRBD2. Germline CDR1 and CDR2: SGHAT and FQNNGV. J lost 6 bases, V lost 1 base, and 3 bases had no gene match. This CDR3 has 14 amino acids. Here the CDR3 DNA reads TGTGCCAGCAGCTTAGTCGGGACTATCAATGAGCAGTTCTTC. Translated: CASSLVGTINEQFF.

The count of this clone is one. The V call is TRBV6-5, the J call TRBJ2-7; possible D gene TRBD1, 5 bases. The germline CDR1 and CDR2 sequences are MNHEY and SVGAGI. The CDR3 has 14 residues. Trimming removed 6 bases at V and 4 bases at J, with 16 bases between. CDR3 DNA sequence: TGTGCCAGCAGATTATTCTCCCAGGGTTACGAGCAGTACTTC. This sequence encodes CASRLFSQGYEQYF.

The chain recombines TRBV28 with TRBJ2-5, with 7 bases lining up with TRBD1. The length of the CDR3 is 13 residues. V was clipped by 4 bases and J by 5 bases; unmatched bases: 4. CDR1 MDHEN and CDR2 SYDVKM come from the germline V gene. The CDR3 DNA reads TGTGCCAGCAGTTCGGACAGGAGGGAGACCCAGTACTTC. It translates to CASSSDRRETQYF.